This T cell receptor (beta chain) was sequenced in a study of blood T cell repertoires in COVID-19. The protocol was immunoSEQ multiplex PCR, while the TCRdb copy is restricted to in-frame clones and leaves out a portion. The repertoire consists of 120,000 or so clones, with 65% to 90% occurring once and the leading ten covering over 20%. The V gene's germline CDR1 is KGHSH and CDR2 LQKENI. The V gene lost 6 bases and the J gene lost 5 bases, with 16 bases spanning the gap. The CDR3 runs to 14 residues. Source material: peripheral blood. The TCR comes from a woman of 80 years or more with acute or convalescent COVID-19. The gene calls are TRBV18 and TRBJ1-1, with D uncertain. CDR3 residues: CASSPGRVRTEAFF. The CDR3 nucleotides are TGTGCCAGCTCCCCGGGGAGGGTAAGGACTGAAGCTTTCTTT.